This T cell receptor beta chain was identified in a study of blood T cell repertoires in COVID-19. Turning to the study itself: Researchers got acute and convalescent COVID-19 samples from the United States, Italy and Spain. From T cells, B-cell-depleted T cells, or PBMCs came the material, which was cDNA or gDNA.

The junction had 5 bases not matched to a gene; V was cut back by 4 bases and J by 0 bases. The CDR3 has 16 residues. Per germline, CDR1 LGHNA and CDR2 YNFKEQ. The repertoire was sequenced with immunoSEQ multiplex PCR; TCRdb's copy has only in-frame clones and lacks some. Of about 72,000 clones in the sample, 88% were seen once. The rearrangement links TRBV4-2 to TRBJ2-3; the match to TRBD2 covers 9 bases. This TCR derives from a man aged 45 to 65 with acute or convalescent COVID-19. The sequenced sample consisted of peripheral blood. The CDR3 region is CASSPYSGGSTDTQYF. In nucleotides, the CDR3 is TGTGCCAGCAGCCCTTATAGCGGGGGTAGCACAGATACGCAGTATTTT.